This T cell receptor beta chain was identified in a study of blood T cell repertoires in COVID-19. Study details: The United States, Italy and Spain supplied acute and convalescent COVID-19 samples. T cells, B-cell-depleted T cells, or PBMCs supplied cDNA or gDNA.

Original analysis: Reference gene primers were amplified, and this amplification served to estimate nucleated cell counts. Sequencing was performed with immunoSEQ multiplex PCR; in TCRdb, only in-frame clones are kept and a portion is missing. That table is the source of V, J and clone size, and D and trimming were worked out from the DNA. Of about 240,000 clones listed, roughly 82% are singletons. Germline lookup yields CDR1 LNHDA and CDR2 SQIVND (reference sequence). The CDR3 runs to 15 residues. The ends lost 5 bases at V and 0 bases at J; junction bases unmatched: 5. The sequence derives from a woman aged 70-85 years with acute or convalescent COVID-19. The sample comprised peripheral blood. The chain has TRBV19 and TRBJ1-1; 8 nucleotides agree with TRBD1. The CDR3, as DNA: TGTGCCAGTAGTGGACAGGGAGGGGTGAACACTGAAGCTTTCTTT. Amino acid sequence: CASSGQGGVNTEAFF.